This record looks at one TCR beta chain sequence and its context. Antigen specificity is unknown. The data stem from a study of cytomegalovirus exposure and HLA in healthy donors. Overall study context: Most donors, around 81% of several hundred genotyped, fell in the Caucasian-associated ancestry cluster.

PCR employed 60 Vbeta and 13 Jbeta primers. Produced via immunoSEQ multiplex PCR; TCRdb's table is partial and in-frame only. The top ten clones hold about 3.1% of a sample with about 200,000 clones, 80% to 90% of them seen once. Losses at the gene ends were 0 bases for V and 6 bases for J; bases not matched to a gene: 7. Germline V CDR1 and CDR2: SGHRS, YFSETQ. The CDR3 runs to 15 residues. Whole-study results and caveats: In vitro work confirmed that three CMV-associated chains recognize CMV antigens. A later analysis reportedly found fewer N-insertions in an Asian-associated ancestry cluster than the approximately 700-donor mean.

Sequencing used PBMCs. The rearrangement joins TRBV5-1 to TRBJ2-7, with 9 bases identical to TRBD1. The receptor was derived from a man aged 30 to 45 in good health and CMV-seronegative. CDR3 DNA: TGCGCCAGCAGCTTGGCCCCGACAGGGGGAGGCGAGCAGTACTTC. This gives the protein CASSLAPTGGGEQYF.